A single sample gave rise to the 22 T cell receptor beta chains below, sequenced in a study of blood T cell repertoires in COVID-19. TCRdb's copy holds only in-frame clones and misses some; the assay was immunoSEQ multiplex PCR. Counted here are around 330,000 clones, approximately 88% occurring once; the ten biggest clones make up roughly 4%. Sequenced sample: peripheral blood. The receptors here all came from a woman between 45 and 60 years old with active or convalescent COVID-19.

This chain uses TRBV11-3 with TRBJ1-1; D gene uncertain. The length of the CDR3 is 13 residues. V lost 5 bases, J lost 0 bases, and 7 bases lay in between. In germline, CDR1 is SGHNT, CDR2 YENEEA. This chain's CDR3 is CASSQRMNTEAFF. The CDR3 nucleotides are TGTGCCAGCAGCCAGCGGATGAACACTGAAGCTTTCTTT.

V and J are TRBV10-3 and TRBJ1-2, with 7 bases matching TRBD1. Trimming removed 6 bases from V and 0 bases from J; junction bases left unmatched: 7. Germline values: CDR1 ENHRY, CDR2 SYGVKD. The CDR3 spans 15 residues. CDR3 nucleotides: TGTGCCATCAGCACACCGGGACAGACTAACTATGGCTACACCTTC. It is translated as CAISTPGQTNYGYTF.

J is TRBJ2-7 and V is TRBV13; possible D gene TRBD1, 5 bases. The CDR3 length is 15 residues. Trimming took 4 bases from V and 2 from J, leaving 15 bases between them. CDR1 and CDR2 from the germline V gene are PRHDT and FYEKMQ (reference sequence). CDR3 region: CASSSTLGAPYEQYF. In DNA, the CDR3 is TGTGCCAGCAGCTCCACGCTTGGGGCCCCCTACGAGCAGTACTTC.

The rearrangement uses TRBV28 and TRBJ1-1; a possible D gene is TRBD1 (5 bases). Germline V lookup: CDR1 MDHEN, CDR2 SYDVKM. Trimming took off 5 bases at V and 4 bases at J, with 11 bases between the two ends. This CDR3 region has 13 residues. CDR3 amino acids: CASSPSGGTEAFF. The CDR3 DNA sequence: TGTGCCAGCAGTCCTTCGGGGGGCACTGAAGCTTTCTTT.

CDR3 amino acids: CASSRSGSQTDTQYF. CDR3 in DNA: TGTGCCAGCAGCCGTAGCGGGAGTCAGACAGATACGCAGTATTTT. The chain carries TRBV7-2 and TRBJ2-3; 9 bases line up with TRBD2. V gave up 5 bases and J gave up 3 bases; unmatched junction bases: 6. The germline V gene encodes CDR1 SGHTA and CDR2 FQGNSA. This CDR3 region has 15 residues.

V is TRBV19 and J is TRBJ1-2; possibly TRBD1 for D (5 bases). This CDR3 has 13 residues. Trimming stripped 3 bases from V and 8 bases from J, with 13 bases between. Germline CDR1 LNHDA, CDR2 SQIVND (reference sequence). CDR3 in DNA: TGTGCCAGTAGTATGAAGGCAGGGCAGGGCTACACCTTC. This encodes CASSMKAGQGYTF.

This clone was detected a few times. The V call is TRBV20-1, the J call TRBJ1-1; 8 positions agree with TRBD1. The CDR3 contains 10 residues. The trim removed 5 bases at V and 8 bases at J, leaving 1 base unmatched. CDR1 is DFQATT, CDR2 SNEGSKA, per germline (reference sequence). CDR3 DNA: TGCAGTGCTTGGACAGGGGAAGCTTTCTTT. Translating it yields CSAWTGEAFF.

The chain has TRBV2 and TRBJ1-2, with TRBD1 identical over 9 bases. The trim removed 4 bases at V and 4 bases at J, leaving 7 bases unmatched. The CDR3 has 15 amino acids. CDR1 SNHLY and CDR2 FYNNEI come from the germline V gene. This chain's CDR3 is CASSVGQGQGYGYTF. CDR3 DNA sequence: TGTGCCAGCAGTGTCGGACAGGGACAGGGCTATGGCTACACCTTC.

The chain is built from TRBV15 and TRBJ1-2, with 7 bases fitting TRBD1. J was trimmed by 2 bases and V by 3 bases; bases with no gene match: 6. This CDR3 spans 15 amino acids. Germline values: CDR1 LNHNV, CDR2 YYDKDF (reference sequence). The CDR3 region has the DNA TGTGCCACCAGCAGTAACAGGGGCGGCAACTATGGCTACACCTTC. Translated: CATSSNRGGNYGYTF.

V and J are TRBV30 and TRBJ1-1; the match to TRBD1 covers 7 bases. V trimming: 1 base; J trimming: 1 base; junction bases outside the gene matches: 3. Germline CDR1 and CDR2: GTSNPN and SVGIG (reference sequence). CDR3 length: 14 residues. The CDR3 reads CAWSAGTANTEAFF. The DNA of the CDR3 is TGTGCCTGGAGTGCCGGGACAGCGAACACTGAAGCTTTCTTT.

J is TRBJ2-1 and V is TRBV30, with TRBD2 identical over 10 bases. The CDR3 runs to 16 residues. V lost 1 base to trimming and J lost 4 bases; unmatched junction nucleotides: 7. CDR1 is GTSNPN, CDR2 SVGIG, per germline (reference sequence). This CDR3 is CAWSGTSGTDYNEQFF. DNA for the CDR3: TGTGCCTGGAGTGGAACTAGCGGGACCGATTACAATGAGCAGTTCTTC.

The rearrangement uses TRBV9 and TRBJ2-1; 8 positions agree with TRBD1. Unmatched junction bases numbered 5, after V lost 1 base and J lost 8 bases. Germline values: CDR1 SGDLS, CDR2 YYNGEE. This CDR3 spans 14 amino acids. The CDR3 is CASSVSQGAYEQFF. CDR3 bases: TGTGCCAGCAGCGTATCCCAGGGGGCATATGAGCAGTTCTTC.

The chain joins TRBV5-1 to TRBJ1-2; D call uncertain. CDR1 SGHRS and CDR2 YFSETQ come from the germline V gene. The CDR3 runs to 13 residues. Trimming left V 5 bases short and J 4 bases short, with 12 bases between. CDR3 bases: TGCGCCAGCAGGATTGGCCCCCTCTATGGCTACACCTTC. Translation: CASRIGPLYGYTF.

The chain employs TRBV7-3 and TRBJ2-3; 8 bases match TRBD2. V shed 5 bases and J 4 bases; nucleotides not matched to a gene: 17. CDR1 and CDR2 (germline): SGHTA, FQGTGA. This CDR3 is built from 18 residues. As DNA, the CDR3 is TGTGCCAGCAGCGGCGCCGCGGGAGGTGCTTCGGGGCCAGATACGCAGTATTTT. Amino acids: CASSGAAGGASGPDTQYF. Drawing the rest from reference TRBV7-3 and TRBJ2-3, the complete variable domain is GAGVSQTPSNKVTEKGKYVELRCDPISGHTALYWYRQSLGQGPEFLIYFQGTGAADDSGLPNDRFFAVRPEGSVSTLKIQRTERGDSAVYLCASSGAAGGASGPDTQYFGPGTRLTVL.

This chain connects TRBV19 to TRBJ2-1, with 14 nucleotides matching TRBD2. Germline V gene sequence: CDR1 LNHDA, CDR2 SQIVND (reference sequence). V shed 4 bases and J 15 bases; nucleotides not matched to a gene: 8. The CDR3 consists of 14 residues. The CDR3 DNA sequence: TGTGCCAGTAGTACTCGGACTAGCGGGGGGTCACTGTTCTTC. This translates into CASSTRTSGGSLFF.

The chain employs TRBV19 and TRBJ1-5; D not certain. The CDR3 loop spans 17 amino acids. The V end was cut by 3 bases, the J end by 0 bases, with 15 bases between. CDR1 is LNHDA, CDR2 SQIVND, per germline (reference sequence). CDR3 protein: CASSMVAGSYSNQPQHF. The DNA for the CDR3 is TGTGCCAGTAGTATGGTGGCTGGGAGTTATAGCAATCAGCCCCAGCATTTT.

The chain is built from TRBV6-5 and TRBJ1-1; D gene ambiguous. CDR3 length: 13 amino acids. V lost 6 bases and J lost 2, with 10 bases in between. The germline gives CDR1 MNHEY, CDR2 SVGAGI. As DNA, the CDR3 is TGTGCCAGCAGCCCCTTGTCTAACACTGAAGCTTTCTTT. It yields the protein CASSPLSNTEAFF.

The chain combines TRBV7-6 with TRBJ2-7, with 10 bases identical to TRBD2. The CDR3 sequence is 17 residues long. Germline V CDR1 and CDR2: SGHVS, FNYEAQ. J lost 3 bases, V lost 4 bases, and 12 bases had no gene match. CDR3 coding DNA: TGTGCCAGCAGCTCCCGAGCGGGAGGGCCATTTTTCTACGAGCAGTACTTC. It translates to CASSSRAGGPFFYEQYF. The whole variable domain, remainder taken from reference TRBV7-6 and TRBJ2-7, is GAGVSQSPRYKVTKRGQDVALRCDPISGHVSLYWYRQALGQGPEFLTYFNYEAQQDKSGLPNDRFSAERPEGSISTLTIQRTEQRDSAMYRCASSSRAGGPFFYEQYFGPGTRLTVT.

The V and J genes are TRBV15 and TRBJ2-1; a weak D match, TRBD2 (5 bases). The CDR3 spans 13 residues. Germline values: CDR1 LNHNV, CDR2 YYDKDF (reference sequence). V lost 6 bases to trimming and J lost 6 bases, with 12 bases between them. DNA of the CDR3: TGTGCCACCAGATATCAGCGGACCAATGAGCAGTTCTTC. This sequence encodes CATRYQRTNEQFF.

In its sample, this clone was seen once. The chain has TRBV5-1 and TRBJ2-7; TRBD2 aligns across 14 bases. The CDR3 has 16 residues. Germline-derived CDR1 and CDR2 are SGHRS and YFSETQ. J was trimmed by 5 bases and V by 4 bases; bases with no gene match: 8. This chain's CDR3 is CASSPGTSGGFDEQYF. In nucleotides, the CDR3 is TGCGCCAGCAGCCCTGGGACTAGCGGGGGTTTTGACGAGCAGTACTTC.

This chain links TRBV29-1 with TRBJ2-3, with 8 bases lining up with TRBD2. The CDR3 contains 14 residues. The germline V gene has CDR1 SQVTM and CDR2 ANQGSEA. Unmatched junction bases numbered 6, after V lost 4 bases and J lost 3 bases. The CDR3 loop reads CSVARSGSTDTQYF. CDR3 in DNA: TGCAGCGTTGCGAGGAGCGGGAGTACAGATACGCAGTATTTT.

V gene TRBV7-3 combines with J gene TRBJ2-3; 13 bases are shared with TRBD2. With 4 bases clipped from V and 14 bases from J, the junction kept 9 bases outside the gene matches. Germline V gene data show CDR1 as SGHTA and CDR2 as FQGTGA. There are 14 residues in the CDR3. In DNA form, the CDR3 reads TGTGCCAGCAGCTCGGGACTAGCGGGACAACCGCCGTATTTT. It codes for CASSSGLAGQPPYF.